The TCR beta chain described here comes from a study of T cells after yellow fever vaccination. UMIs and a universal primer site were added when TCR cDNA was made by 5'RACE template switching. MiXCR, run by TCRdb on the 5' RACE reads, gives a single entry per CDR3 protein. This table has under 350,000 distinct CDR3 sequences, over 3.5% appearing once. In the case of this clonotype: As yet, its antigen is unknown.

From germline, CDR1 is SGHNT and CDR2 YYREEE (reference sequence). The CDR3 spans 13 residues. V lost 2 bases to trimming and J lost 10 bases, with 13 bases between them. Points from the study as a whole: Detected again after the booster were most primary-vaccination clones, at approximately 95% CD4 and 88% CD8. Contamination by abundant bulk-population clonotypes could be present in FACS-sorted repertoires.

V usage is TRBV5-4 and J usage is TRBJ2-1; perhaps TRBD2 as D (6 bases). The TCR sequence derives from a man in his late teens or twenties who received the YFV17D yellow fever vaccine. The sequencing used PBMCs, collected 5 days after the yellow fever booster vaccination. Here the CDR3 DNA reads TGTGCCAGCAGCTTATGGGGAGGTAACGAGCAGTTCTTC. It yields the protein CASSLWGGNEQFF.